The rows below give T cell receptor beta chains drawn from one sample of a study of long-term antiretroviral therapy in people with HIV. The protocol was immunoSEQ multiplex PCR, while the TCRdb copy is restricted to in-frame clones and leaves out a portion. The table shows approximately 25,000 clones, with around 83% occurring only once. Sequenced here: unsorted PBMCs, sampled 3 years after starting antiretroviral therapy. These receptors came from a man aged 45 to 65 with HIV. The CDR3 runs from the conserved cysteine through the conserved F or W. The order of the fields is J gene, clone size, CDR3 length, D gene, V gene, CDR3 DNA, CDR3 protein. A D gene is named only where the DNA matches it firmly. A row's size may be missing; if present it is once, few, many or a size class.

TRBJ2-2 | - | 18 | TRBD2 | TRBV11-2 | TGTGCCAGCAGCTTAGATGAACTAGCGGGGACAAACACCGGGGAGCTGTTTTTT | CASSLDELAGTNTGELFF
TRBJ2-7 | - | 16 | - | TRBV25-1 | TGTGCCAGCAGTAAACAGCTCCGGGACCGATCCTACGAGCAGTACTTC | CASSKQLRDRSYEQYF
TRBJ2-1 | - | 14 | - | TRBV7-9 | TGTGCCAGCAGCTTAGTCTCCATGAGGAATGAGCAGTTCTTC | CASSLVSMRNEQFF
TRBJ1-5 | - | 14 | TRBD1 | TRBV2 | TGTGCCAGCAACGACAGGGTCGCTACTCAGCCCCAGCATTTT | CASNDRVATQPQHF
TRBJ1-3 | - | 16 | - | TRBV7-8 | TGTGCCAGCAGCTTCGGGGGCAGGTTGGCTGGAAACACCATATATTTT | CASSFGGRLAGNTIYF
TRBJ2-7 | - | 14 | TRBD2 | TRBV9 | TGTGCCAGCAGCGTCACTAGCGGAACCTACGAGCAGTACTTC | CASSVTSGTYEQYF
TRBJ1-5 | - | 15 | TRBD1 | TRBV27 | TGTGCCAGCAGTTTGGGACAGGGGGCTTATCAGCCCCAGCATTTT | CASSLGQGAYQPQHF
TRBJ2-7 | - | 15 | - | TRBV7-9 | TGTGCCAGCAGCTTAGCGGGGGCCGGCTCCTACGAGCAGTACTTC | CASSLAGAGSYEQYF
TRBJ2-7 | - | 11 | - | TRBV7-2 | TGTGCCAGCAGCTTCGGACACGAGCAGTACTTC | CASSFGHEQYF
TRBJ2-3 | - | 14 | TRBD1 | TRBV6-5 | TGTGCCAGCAGAGGACGGGACAGGGAGGGAACGCAGTATTTT | CASRGRDREGTQYF
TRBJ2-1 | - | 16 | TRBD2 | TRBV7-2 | TGTGCCAGCAGCTCAAGGGATTCTAGCGGGAGGGATGAGCAGTTCTTC | CASSSRDSSGRDEQFF
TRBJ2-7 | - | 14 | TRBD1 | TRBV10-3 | TGTGCCATCACTCCCGGGACAGGGGTCGGAGAGCAGTACTTC | CAITPGTGVGEQYF
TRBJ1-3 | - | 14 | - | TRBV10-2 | TGCGCCAGCAGGGATGACAGGACTGGAAACACCATATATTTT | CASRDDRTGNTIYF
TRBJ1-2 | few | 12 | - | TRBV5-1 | TGCGCCAGCAGCGCGGAAGGAGATGGCTACACCTTC | CASSAEGDGYTF
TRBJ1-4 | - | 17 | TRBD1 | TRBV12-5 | TGTGCTAGTGGTATAGGGACAGGGGGCGCGGTTGGAGAAAAACTGTTTTTT | CASGIGTGGAVGEKLFF
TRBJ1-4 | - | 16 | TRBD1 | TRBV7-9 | TGTGCCAGCAGCGAACGGGACAGGGGTTCTAATGAAAAACTGTTTTTT | CASSERDRGSNEKLFF
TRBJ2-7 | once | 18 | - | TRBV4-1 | TGCGCCAGCAGCCAAGTTATAACCGGGACTCGGAGCTCCTACGAGCAGTACTTC | CASSQVITGTRSSYEQYF
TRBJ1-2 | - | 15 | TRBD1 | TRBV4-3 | TGCGCCAGCAGCCCTGGGACAGTAGCTAACTATGGCTACACCTTC | CASSPGTVANYGYTF
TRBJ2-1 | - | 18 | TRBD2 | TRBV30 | TGTGCCTGGAGTTTTTCTTTGGGGAGGGGAACTGGCTACAATGAGCAGTTCTTC | CAWSFSLGRGTGYNEQFF
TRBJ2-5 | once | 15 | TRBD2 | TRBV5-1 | TGCGCCAGCAGCTTGGCCCTGCCTAGCGGGGAGACCCAGTACTTC | CASSLALPSGETQYF
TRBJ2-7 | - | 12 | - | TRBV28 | TGTGCCAGCAGGGACGGAACCTACGAGCAGTACTTC | CASRDGTYEQYF
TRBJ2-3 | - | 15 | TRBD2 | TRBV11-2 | TGTGCCAGCAGCTTACTAGCGGGAGACGTAGATACGCAGTATTTT | CASSLLAGDVDTQYF
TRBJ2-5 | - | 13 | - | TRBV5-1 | TGCGCCAGCAGCTTGGAGGGGGAAGAGACCCAGTACTTC | CASSLEGEETQYF
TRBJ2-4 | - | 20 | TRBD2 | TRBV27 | TGTGCCAGCAGTTTAGGCGTAAGCGGGAGCCGCCCGTTTCCCAAAAACATTCAGTACTTC | CASSLGVSGSRPFPKNIQYF
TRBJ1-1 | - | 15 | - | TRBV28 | TGTGCCAGCAGCCCATTGGATGAGCAGGGTACTGAAGCTTTCTTT | CASSPLDEQGTEAFF
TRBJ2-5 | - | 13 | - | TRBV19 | TGTGCCAGTAGTAGGGACGCCGCCCGGACCCAGTACTTC | CASSRDAARTQYF
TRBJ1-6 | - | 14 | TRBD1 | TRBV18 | TGTGCCAGCTCCCTGACAGGGAGGGATTCACCCCTCCACTTT | CASSLTGRDSPLHF
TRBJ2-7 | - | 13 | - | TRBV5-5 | TGTGCCAGCAGCTCGGCGGATAACTACGAGCAGTACTTC | CASSSADNYEQYF
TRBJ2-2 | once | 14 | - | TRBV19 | TGTGCCAGCACTGATCGGCCGAACACCGGGGAGCTGTTTTTT | CASTDRPNTGELFF
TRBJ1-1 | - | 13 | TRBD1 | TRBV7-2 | TGTGCCAGCAGCTTTGGACAGGGTGGTGAAGCTTTCTTT | CASSFGQGGEAFF
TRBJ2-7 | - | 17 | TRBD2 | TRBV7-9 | TGTGCCAGCAGCTCAGGACGGGGACTAGCGGGAGAATACGAGCAGTACTTC | CASSSGRGLAGEYEQYF
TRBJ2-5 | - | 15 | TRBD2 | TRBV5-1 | TGCGCCAGCAGCGAGACTAGCGGGAATCAAGAGACCCAGTACTTC | CASSETSGNQETQYF